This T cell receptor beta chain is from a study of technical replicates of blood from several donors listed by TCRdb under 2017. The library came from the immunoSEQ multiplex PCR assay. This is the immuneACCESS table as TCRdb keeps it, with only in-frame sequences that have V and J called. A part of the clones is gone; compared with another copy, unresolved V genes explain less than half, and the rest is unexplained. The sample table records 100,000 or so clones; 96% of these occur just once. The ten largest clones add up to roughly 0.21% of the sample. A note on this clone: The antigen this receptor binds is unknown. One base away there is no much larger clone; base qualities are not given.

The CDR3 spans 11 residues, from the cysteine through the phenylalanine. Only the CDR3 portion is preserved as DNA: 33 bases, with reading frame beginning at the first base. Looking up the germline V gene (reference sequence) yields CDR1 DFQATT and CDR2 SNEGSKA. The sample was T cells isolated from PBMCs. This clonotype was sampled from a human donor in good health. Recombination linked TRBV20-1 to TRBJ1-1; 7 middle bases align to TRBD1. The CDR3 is CRGRGATEAFF. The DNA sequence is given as TGCAGAGGCAGGGGGGCCACTGAAGCTTTCTTT.